This T cell receptor beta chain was captured by sequencing in a study of cytomegalovirus exposure and HLA in healthy donors. Whole-study results and caveats: Both high specificity and high sensitivity reportedly marked the classifier's diagnosis of cytomegalovirus status. About 87% or about 30% of the time was how often most TCR beta V segments were productive, according to an earlier analysis.

Primers included in the PCR were 60 Vbeta and 13 Jbeta primers. The data were produced by immunoSEQ multiplex PCR, yet TCRdb's version contains in-frame clones alone and is incomplete. The sample lists 90,000 to 110,000 clones, just under 70% occurring once. Notes on this clone: Its cognate antigen is unknown.

This CDR3 comprises 14 residues. CDR1 is GTSNPN and CDR2 is SVGIG in the germline V gene (reference sequence). Trimming removed 5 bases from V and 9 bases from J; junction bases left unmatched: 7. The sequenced sample was PBMCs. This sequence joins TRBV30 and TRBJ2-1; 13 bases are shared with TRBD2. The source of this sequence is a woman between 70 and 85 years old in good health and CMV-seropositive. CDR3 loop: CAWGRLAGGGEQFF. In nucleotides, the CDR3 is TGTGCCTGGGGAAGACTAGCGGGGGGTGGTGAGCAGTTCTTC.